Shown below are 2 T cell receptor beta chains from a single sample sequenced in a study of T-cell memory formation after mild COVID-19 (dated by TCRdb to about 2021). Libraries were constructed by 5' RACE. The sequencer listed for this sample is Illumina NovaSeq 6000. TCRdb passed the public sequencing reads through fastp at Q25 and MiXCR, retaining productive beta sequences. A single entry per CDR3 protein holds the most common genes and DNA from its merged rows. A total of some 320,000 distinct CDR3 sequences appear in this sample, roughly an eighth of them only once. The ten largest make up roughly a fifth of the sample. Sequencing was performed on PBMCs or a T cell subset sorted from them (not recorded which). The receptors were sampled from a man aged 18 to 29 who had mild COVID-19 (a few samples of this study predate the infection). The sample titles of this study are shuffled in the database, so cell type and time point are left out; the donor was told from shared clones.

The rearrangement joins TRBV6-4 to TRBJ1-2, with 7 bases aligning to TRBD1. Trimming took 2 bases from V and 7 from J; bases not matched to a gene: 4. CDR1 is MRHNA and CDR2 is SNTAGT in the germline V gene. CDR3 length equals 13 residues. CDR3 residues: CASSDSTGVGYTF. The CDR3 nucleotides read TGTGCCAGCAGTGACAGTACAGGGGTTGGCTACACCTTC.

The gene calls are TRBV7-9 and TRBJ1-1; no firm D call. Per the germline V gene, CDR1 is SEHNR and CDR2 is FQNEAQ (reference sequence). CDR3 length: 12 residues. Trimming pared 0 bases from V and 7 bases from J, leaving 6 bases between. In nucleotides, the CDR3 is TGTGCCAGCAGCTTAGCGGGGAGTGAAGCTTTCTTT. Translated, it gives CASSLAGSEAFF.